Listed below are T cell receptor beta chains from one sample, sequenced in a study of shared clonotypes between healthy human individuals. The method was immunoSEQ multiplex PCR; TCRdb's version includes in-frame clones alone and lacks a portion of them. The sample yields over 1.4 million clones, around 97% seen once. Sequences were obtained from naive CD4+ T cells sorted from blood. The receptors were gathered from a man in his thirties or forties in good health. CDR3s include the opening cysteine and the closing phenylalanine or tryptophan. A D gene is named only where the DNA matches it firmly. Only some rows state a clone size, as once, few, many or a class for expanded clones.

DNA	CDR3	V	J	D	size
TGTGCCAGCAGTCTTAAGGCGAAAAATCAGCCCCAGCATTTT	CASSLKAKNQPQHF	TRBV7-2	TRBJ1-5	NA	NA
TGCGCCAGCAGCCAAGAACGGACGGTGAAGGGGACCCAGTACTTC	CASSQERTVKGTQYF	TRBV4-3	TRBJ2-5	NA	NA
TGTGCCAGCAGCTTGGACAGACCTTACGAGCAGTACTTC	CASSLDRPYEQYF	TRBV11-2	TRBJ2-7	NA	NA
TGTGCCAGCAGCGCGGGACTAGCGACCTACGAGCAGTACTTC	CASSAGLATYEQYF	TRBV11-2	TRBJ2-7	TRBD2	NA
TGTGCCAGCTCACTAGGGACTAGCGGGACCTACGAGCAGTACTTC	CASSLGTSGTYEQYF	TRBV18	TRBJ2-7	TRBD2	NA
TGCAGCGTAGATAGCGGAGTTTACAATGAGCAGTTCTTC	CSVDSGVYNEQFF	TRBV29-1	TRBJ2-1	NA	NA
TGTGCCAGACAAGGGGGCGAGGCTAATGAAAAACTGTTTTTT	CARQGGEANEKLFF	TRBV28	TRBJ1-4	TRBD1	NA
TGCGCCAGCACCCCCCAGGGTGGGACCGGGGAGCTGTTTTTT	CASTPQGGTGELFF	TRBV5-1	TRBJ2-2	NA	NA
TGTGCCAGTAGCCAGGGGGGAGTCGGGGAGACCCAGTACTTC	CASSQGGVGETQYF	TRBV19	TRBJ2-5	NA	NA
TGTGCCAGCTCACCCCAGAGAGGGTCCTACGAGCAGTACTTC	CASSPQRGSYEQYF	TRBV18	TRBJ2-7	NA	NA
TGTGCCAGTAGTACTGGGCGCGGGAGGCATGAGCAGTTCTTC	CASSTGRGRHEQFF	TRBV19	TRBJ2-1	TRBD2	NA
TGTGCCAGCAGCTTGGAGTGGAGATCCTACGAGCAGTACTTC	CASSLEWRSYEQYF	TRBV5-4	TRBJ2-7	NA	NA
TGTGCCAGCAGCGTAGGGGGAGGAGACTATGGCTACACCTTC	CASSVGGGDYGYTF	TRBV9	TRBJ1-2	NA	NA
TGTGCCAGCAGCCTCCCTGGACTAGCGACCCAGTACTTC	CASSLPGLATQYF	TRBV14	TRBJ2-5	TRBD2	NA
TGTGCCAGCAGCCGGGACAGCCTATCCTACGAGCAGTACTTC	CASSRDSLSYEQYF	TRBV5-8	TRBJ2-7	TRBD1	NA
TGTGCCAGCAGCTTACTCCCTGGGTCAGCTGGAAACACCATATATTTT	CASSLLPGSAGNTIYF	TRBV11-2	TRBJ1-3	NA	NA
TGTGCCAGCAGCCCCGTAGACAGGGGGAAAAACATTCAGTACTTC	CASSPVDRGKNIQYF	TRBV5-4	TRBJ2-4	TRBD1	NA
TGCGCCAGCAGCTTGGTTGGGACAGGGGCCGGGGAGCTGTTTTTT	CASSLVGTGAGELFF	TRBV5-1	TRBJ2-2	TRBD1	NA
TGCGCCAGCAGCCATTACTTAGGTGGAAGGACGGCGAACACCGGGGAGCTGTTTTTT	CASSHYLGGRTANTGELFF	TRBV4-1	TRBJ2-2	NA	NA
TGTGCCAGCAGCCTCATAACGAACACCGGGGAGCTGTTTTTT	CASSLITNTGELFF	TRBV7-6	TRBJ2-2	NA	NA
TGCGCCAGCAGTGCCGGGATCGCCGGGGAGCTGTTTTTT	CASSAGIAGELFF	TRBV10-1	TRBJ2-2	NA	NA
TGTGCCAGCTCACCACCTCCCGCCGGCAATGAGCAGTTCTTC	CASSPPPAGNEQFF	TRBV18	TRBJ2-1	NA	NA
TGCGCCAGCAGCTCCACCTGGACTAGCGGGGGGGAGACCCAGTACTTC	CASSSTWTSGGETQYF	TRBV5-1	TRBJ2-5	TRBD2	NA
TGCGCCAGCAGTGACTCAGGACTAGCGGGAGGTAGCTCCTACAATGAGCAGTTCTTC	CASSDSGLAGGSSYNEQFF	TRBV10-1	TRBJ2-1	TRBD2	NA
TGTGCCAGCAGTCTAACAAGTATCACAGATACGCAGTATTTT	CASSLTSITDTQYF	TRBV28	TRBJ2-3	NA	NA
TGCGCCAGCAGCTTGGATGTAGGAGGAGCGACCCAGTACTTC	CASSLDVGGATQYF	TRBV5-1	TRBJ2-5	NA	NA
TGTGCCATCAGTGAGGGGCGGAGCGAAGCTTTCTTT	CAISEGRSEAFF	TRBV10-3	TRBJ1-1	NA	NA
TGCGCCAGCAGCCTGGACAGAATTCAAGAGACCCAGTACTTC	CASSLDRIQETQYF	TRBV5-1	TRBJ2-5	NA	once
TGTGCCAGCAGCTTAGCAACCGGGCTCGGGACTAGCGGGAGTAATGAGCAGTTCTTC	CASSLATGLGTSGSNEQFF	TRBV7-8	TRBJ2-1	TRBD2	NA
TGTGCCTGGAGTGTTCCCGGGACTAGCGGGAGGGCGGTCTACGAGCAGTACTTC	CAWSVPGTSGRAVYEQYF	TRBV30	TRBJ2-7	TRBD2	NA
TGCGCCAGCAGCATGGGCCTCTCCTACGAGCAGTACTTC	CASSMGLSYEQYF	TRBV5-1	TRBJ2-7	NA	NA
TGTGCCAGTAGTTCGGGACAGCCGTCGAGGGGCTACACCTTC	CASSSGQPSRGYTF	TRBV19	TRBJ1-2	TRBD1	once
TGTGCCAGCAGCTCCGGGACAGGGCCGGGAAACACCATATATTTT	CASSSGTGPGNTIYF	TRBV5-4	TRBJ1-3	TRBD1	NA
TGTGCCAGCAGTCCGCGTGACAGGGGCCCTTACAATGAGCAGTTCTTC	CASSPRDRGPYNEQFF	TRBV28	TRBJ2-1	TRBD1	NA
TGTGCCAGCTCCCCCGGGACAGACTTACAAGAGACCCAGTACTTC	CASSPGTDLQETQYF	TRBV18	TRBJ2-5	TRBD1	NA
TGTGCCAGCAGCACCGGGACAGGGAGGTATGAGCAGTTCTTC	CASSTGTGRYEQFF	TRBV7-9	TRBJ2-1	TRBD1	NA
TGTGCCAGCAGCTTAAGGCCAGGGATGGGTGAGCAGTTCTTC	CASSLRPGMGEQFF	TRBV11-2	TRBJ2-1	NA	NA
TGTGCCAGCAGCGGCCCCGGGACTAAAAACGTCTACGAGCAGTACTTC	CASSGPGTKNVYEQYF	TRBV7-8	TRBJ2-7	TRBD2	NA
TGCGCCAGCAGCTTGGGTTCCGGGACAGATTTCAATGAGCAGTTCTTC	CASSLGSGTDFNEQFF	TRBV5-1	TRBJ2-1	TRBD1	NA
TGTGCCAGCTCACCGAAGACTAGCGGGGCCTACAATGAGCAGTTCTTC	CASSPKTSGAYNEQFF	TRBV18	TRBJ2-1	TRBD2	NA
TGTGCCAGCCTGGGGGGACTAGCGGGAGGTTCTTATATCAACGAGCAGTACTTC	CASLGGLAGGSYINEQYF	TRBV2	TRBJ2-7	TRBD2	once
TGTGCCAGCTCAACCGGGGTCGACTCAAGCACTGAAGCTTTCTTT	CASSTGVDSSTEAFF	TRBV18	TRBJ1-1	NA	NA
TGCGCCAGCAGATACTACGAGGCGAACACTGAAGCTTTCTTT	CASRYYEANTEAFF	TRBV5-1	TRBJ1-1	NA	NA
TGTGCCATCAGCCTAACTAGCGGGAGGGCCACCGGGGAGCTGTTTTTT	CAISLTSGRATGELFF	TRBV10-3	TRBJ2-2	TRBD2	NA
TGTGCCAGCTCCTGGGGAGCAACTAATGAAAAACTGTTTTTT	CASSWGATNEKLFF	TRBV6-1	TRBJ1-4	NA	NA
TGTGCCAGCAGTAGCCGCATAAGAACCTCTGGGGCCAACGTCCTGACTTTC	CASSSRIRTSGANVLTF	TRBV2	TRBJ2-6	NA	NA
TGTGCCACCAGCAGAGATGAGGGAAGTGAGCAGTTCTTC	CATSRDEGSEQFF	TRBV15	TRBJ2-1	NA	once
TGTGCCAGCAGACGCTCGGGGGGGCTGACTCAGCCCCAGCATTTT	CASRRSGGLTQPQHF	TRBV28	TRBJ1-5	NA	NA
TGTGCCAGCACCCCCCCGGGGACCAACAATCTGGAGACCCAGTACTTC	CASTPPGTNNLETQYF	TRBV7-9	TRBJ2-5	NA	NA
TGTGCCAGCAGCCGGGACAGGGTTGGAGAGACCCAGTACTTC	CASSRDRVGETQYF	TRBV11-2	TRBJ2-5	TRBD1	NA